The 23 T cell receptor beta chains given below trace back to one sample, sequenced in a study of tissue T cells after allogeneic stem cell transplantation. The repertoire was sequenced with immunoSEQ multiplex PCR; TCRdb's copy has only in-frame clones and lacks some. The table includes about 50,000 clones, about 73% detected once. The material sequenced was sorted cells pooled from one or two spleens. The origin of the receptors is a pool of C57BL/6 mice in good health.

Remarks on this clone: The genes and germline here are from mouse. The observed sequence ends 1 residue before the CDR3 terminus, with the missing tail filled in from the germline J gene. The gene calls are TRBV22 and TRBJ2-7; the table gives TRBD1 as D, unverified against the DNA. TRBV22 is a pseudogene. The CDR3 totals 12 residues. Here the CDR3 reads CASSCPKYEQYF. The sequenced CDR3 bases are TGTGCCAGCAGTTGTCCCAAATATGAACAGTAC.

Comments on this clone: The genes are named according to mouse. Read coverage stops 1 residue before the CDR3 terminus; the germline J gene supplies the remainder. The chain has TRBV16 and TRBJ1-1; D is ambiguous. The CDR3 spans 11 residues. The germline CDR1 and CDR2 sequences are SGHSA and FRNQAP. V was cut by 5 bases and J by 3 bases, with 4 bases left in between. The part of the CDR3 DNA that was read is TGTGCAAGCAGCCGGGACACAGAAGTCTTC. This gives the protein CASSRDTEVF. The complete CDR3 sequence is CASSRDTEVFF.

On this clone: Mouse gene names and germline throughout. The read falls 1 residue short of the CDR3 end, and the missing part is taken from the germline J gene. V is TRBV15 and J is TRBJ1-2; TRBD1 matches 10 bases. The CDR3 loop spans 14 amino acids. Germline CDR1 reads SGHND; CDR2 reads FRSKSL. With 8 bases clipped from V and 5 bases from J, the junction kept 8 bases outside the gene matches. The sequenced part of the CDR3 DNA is TGTGCCAGCGCTAGGGGACAGGGGAGGTCCGACTACACC. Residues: CASARGQGRSDYT. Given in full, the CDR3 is CASARGQGRSDYTF.

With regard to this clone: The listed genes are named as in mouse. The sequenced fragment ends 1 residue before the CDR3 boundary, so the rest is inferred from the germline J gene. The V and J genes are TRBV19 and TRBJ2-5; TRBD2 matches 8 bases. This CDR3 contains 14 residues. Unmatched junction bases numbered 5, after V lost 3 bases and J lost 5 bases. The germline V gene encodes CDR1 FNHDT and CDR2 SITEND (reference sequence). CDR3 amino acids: CASSSWGVGDTQYF. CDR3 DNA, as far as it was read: TGTGCCAGCAGTAGCTGGGGGGTCGGAGACACCCAGTAC.

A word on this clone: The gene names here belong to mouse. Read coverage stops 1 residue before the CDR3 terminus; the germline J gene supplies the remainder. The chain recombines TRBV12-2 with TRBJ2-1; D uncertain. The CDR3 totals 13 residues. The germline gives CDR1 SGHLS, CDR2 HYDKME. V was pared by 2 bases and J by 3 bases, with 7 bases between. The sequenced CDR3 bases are TGTGCCAGCTCTCAGGCAGCCTATGCTGAGCAGTTC. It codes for CASSQAAYAEQF. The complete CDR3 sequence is CASSQAAYAEQFF.

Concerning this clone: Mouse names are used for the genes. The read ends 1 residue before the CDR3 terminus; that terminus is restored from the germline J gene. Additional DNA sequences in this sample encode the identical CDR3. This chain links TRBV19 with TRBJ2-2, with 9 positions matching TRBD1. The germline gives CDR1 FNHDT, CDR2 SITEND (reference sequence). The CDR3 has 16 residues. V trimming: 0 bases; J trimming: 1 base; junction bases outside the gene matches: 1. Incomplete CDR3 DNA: TGTGCCAGCAGTATAGGACAGGGGGAAAACACCGGGCAGCTCTAC. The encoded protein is CASSIGQGENTGQLY. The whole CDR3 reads CASSIGQGENTGQLYF.

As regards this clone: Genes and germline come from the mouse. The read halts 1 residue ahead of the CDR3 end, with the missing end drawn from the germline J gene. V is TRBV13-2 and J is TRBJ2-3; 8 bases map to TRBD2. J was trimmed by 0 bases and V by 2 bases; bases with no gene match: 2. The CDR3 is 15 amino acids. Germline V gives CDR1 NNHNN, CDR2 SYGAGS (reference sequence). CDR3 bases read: TGTGCCAGCGGTGAGGGGGGGCGGAGTGCAGAAACGCTGTAT. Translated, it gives CASGEGGRSAETLY. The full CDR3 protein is CASGEGGRSAETLYF.

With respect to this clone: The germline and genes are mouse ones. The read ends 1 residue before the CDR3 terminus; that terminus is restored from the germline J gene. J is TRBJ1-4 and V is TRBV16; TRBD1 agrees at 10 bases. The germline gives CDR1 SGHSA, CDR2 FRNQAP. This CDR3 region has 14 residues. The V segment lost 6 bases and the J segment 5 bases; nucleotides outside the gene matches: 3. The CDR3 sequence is CASRWTGGNERLFF. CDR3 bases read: TGTGCAAGCAGGTGGACAGGGGGAAACGAAAGATTATTT.

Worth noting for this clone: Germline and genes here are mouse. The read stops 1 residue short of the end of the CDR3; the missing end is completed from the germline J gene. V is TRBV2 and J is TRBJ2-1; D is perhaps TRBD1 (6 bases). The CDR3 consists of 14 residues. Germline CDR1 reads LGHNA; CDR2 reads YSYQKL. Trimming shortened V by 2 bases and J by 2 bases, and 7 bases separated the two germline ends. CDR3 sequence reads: CASSQPGDYAEQFF. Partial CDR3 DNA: TGTGCCAGCAGCCAACCAGGGGACTATGCTGAGCAGTTC.

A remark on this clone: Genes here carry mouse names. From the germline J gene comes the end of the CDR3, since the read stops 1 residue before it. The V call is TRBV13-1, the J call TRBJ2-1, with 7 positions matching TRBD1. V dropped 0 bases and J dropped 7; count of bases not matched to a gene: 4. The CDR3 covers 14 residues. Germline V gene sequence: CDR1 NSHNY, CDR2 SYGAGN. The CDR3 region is CASSDGQGGAEQFF. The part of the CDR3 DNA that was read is TGTGCCAGCAGTGATGGACAGGGTGGAGCTGAGCAGTTC.

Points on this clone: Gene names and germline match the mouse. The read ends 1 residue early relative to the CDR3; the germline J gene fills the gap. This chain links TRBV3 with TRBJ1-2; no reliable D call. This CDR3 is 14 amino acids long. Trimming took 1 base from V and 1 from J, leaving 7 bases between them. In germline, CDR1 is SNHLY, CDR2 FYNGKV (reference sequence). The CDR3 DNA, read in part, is TGTGCCAGCAGCTTAGTTGGGGTAAACTCCGACTACACC. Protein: CASSLVGVNSDYT. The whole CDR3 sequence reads CASSLVGVNSDYTF.

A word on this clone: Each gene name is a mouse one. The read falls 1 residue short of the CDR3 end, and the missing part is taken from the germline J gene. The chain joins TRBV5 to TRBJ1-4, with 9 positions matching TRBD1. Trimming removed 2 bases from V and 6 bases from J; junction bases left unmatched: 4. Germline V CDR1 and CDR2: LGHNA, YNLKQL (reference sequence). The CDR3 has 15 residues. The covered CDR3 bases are TGTGCCAGCAGCCAACCGGGACAGGGTGACGAAAGATTATTT. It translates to CASSQPGQGDERLF. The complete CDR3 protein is CASSQPGQGDERLFF.

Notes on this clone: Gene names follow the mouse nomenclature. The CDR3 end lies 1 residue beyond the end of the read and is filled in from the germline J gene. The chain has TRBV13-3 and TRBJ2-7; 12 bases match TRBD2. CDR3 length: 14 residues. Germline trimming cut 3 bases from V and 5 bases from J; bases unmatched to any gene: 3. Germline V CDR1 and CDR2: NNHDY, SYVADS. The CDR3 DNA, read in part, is TGTGCCAGCAGTGTCCGGGACTGGGGGGATGAACAGTAC. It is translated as CASSVRDWGDEQY. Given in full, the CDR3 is CASSVRDWGDEQYF.

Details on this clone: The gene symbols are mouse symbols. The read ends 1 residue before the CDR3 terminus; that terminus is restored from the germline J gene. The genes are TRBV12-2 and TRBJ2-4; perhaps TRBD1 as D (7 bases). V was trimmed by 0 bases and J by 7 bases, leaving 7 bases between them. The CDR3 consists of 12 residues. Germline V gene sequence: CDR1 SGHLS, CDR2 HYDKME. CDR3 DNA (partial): TGTGCCAGCTCTCTCAGGGGGCACACCTTGTAC. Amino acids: CASSLRGHTLY. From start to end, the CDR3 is CASSLRGHTLYF.

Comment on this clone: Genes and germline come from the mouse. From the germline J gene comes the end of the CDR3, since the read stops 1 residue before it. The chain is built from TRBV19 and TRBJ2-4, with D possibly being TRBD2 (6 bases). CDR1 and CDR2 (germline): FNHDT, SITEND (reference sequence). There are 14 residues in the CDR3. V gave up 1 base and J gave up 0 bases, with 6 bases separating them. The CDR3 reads CASSITGSQNTLYF. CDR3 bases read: TGTGCCAGCAGTATAACTGGGAGTCAAAACACCTTGTAC.

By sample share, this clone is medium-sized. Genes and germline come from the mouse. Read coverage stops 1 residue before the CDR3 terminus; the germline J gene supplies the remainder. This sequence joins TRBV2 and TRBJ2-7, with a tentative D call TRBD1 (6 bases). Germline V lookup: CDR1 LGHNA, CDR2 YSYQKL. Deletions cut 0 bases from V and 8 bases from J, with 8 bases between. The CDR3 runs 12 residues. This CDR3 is CASSQEWDKQYF. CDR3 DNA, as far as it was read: TGTGCCAGCAGCCAAGAGTGGGACAAACAGTAC.

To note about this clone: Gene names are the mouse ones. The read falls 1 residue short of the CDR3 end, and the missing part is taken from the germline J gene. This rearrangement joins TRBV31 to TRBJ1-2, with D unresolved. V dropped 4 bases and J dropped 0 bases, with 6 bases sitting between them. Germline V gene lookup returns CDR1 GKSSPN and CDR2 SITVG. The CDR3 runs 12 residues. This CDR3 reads CAWKQTNSDYTF. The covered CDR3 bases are TGTGCCTGGAAACAGACAAACTCCGACTACACC.

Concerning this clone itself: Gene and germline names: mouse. The CDR3 sequence: CASSLVGRDTQYF. Incomplete CDR3 DNA: TGTGCAAGCAGCTTAGTAGGGAGGGACACCCAGTAC. The V gene is TRBV16, the J gene TRBJ2-5, with unresolved D. The sequence runs out 1 residue before the end of the CDR3; the remainder is reconstructed from the germline J gene. Germline lookup yields CDR1 SGHSA and CDR2 FRNQAP. CDR3 length: 13 amino acids. With 1 base removed from V and 6 bases from J, the gap between germline ends came to 8 bases.

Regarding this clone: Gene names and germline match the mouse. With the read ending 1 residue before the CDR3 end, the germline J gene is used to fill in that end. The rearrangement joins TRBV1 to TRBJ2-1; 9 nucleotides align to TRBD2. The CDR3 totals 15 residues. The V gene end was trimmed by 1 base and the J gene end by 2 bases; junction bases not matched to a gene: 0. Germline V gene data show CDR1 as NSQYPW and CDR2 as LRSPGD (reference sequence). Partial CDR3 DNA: TGCACCTGCAGTGCAGGACTGGGGGACTATGCTGAGCAGTTC. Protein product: CTCSAGLGDYAEQF. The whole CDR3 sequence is CTCSAGLGDYAEQFF. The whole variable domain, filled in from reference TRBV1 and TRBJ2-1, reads VTLLEQNPRWRLVPRGQAVNLRCILKNSQYPWMSWYQQDLQKQLQWLFTLRSPGDKEVKSLPGADYLATRVTDTELRLQVANMSQGRTLYCTCSAGLGDYAEQFFGPGTRLTVL.

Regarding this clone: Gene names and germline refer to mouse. The CDR3 reads CASRRDRGSPLYF. Incomplete CDR3 DNA: TGTGCCAGCAGGCGGGACAGGGGTTCGCCCCTCTAC. V is TRBV19 and J is TRBJ1-6; 10 positions match TRBD1. The read is 1 residue too short to cover the CDR3 end, so that end is filled in from the germline J gene. TRBJ1-6 is classed as an ORF, of uncertain function. The CDR3 extends over 13 amino acids. The junction had 2 bases not matched to a gene; V was cut back by 5 bases and J by 9 bases. Germline V gives CDR1 FNHDT, CDR2 SITEND (reference sequence).

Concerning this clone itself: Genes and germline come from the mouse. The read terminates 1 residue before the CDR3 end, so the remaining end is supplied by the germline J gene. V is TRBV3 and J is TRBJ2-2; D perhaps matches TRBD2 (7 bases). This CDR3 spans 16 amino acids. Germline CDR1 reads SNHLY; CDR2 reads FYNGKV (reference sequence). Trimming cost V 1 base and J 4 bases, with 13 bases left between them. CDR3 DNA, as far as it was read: TGTGCCAGCAGCTTAGTGGGGGGCGCTGGCACCGGGCAGCTCTAC. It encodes CASSLVGGAGTGQLY. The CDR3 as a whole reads CASSLVGGAGTGQLYF.

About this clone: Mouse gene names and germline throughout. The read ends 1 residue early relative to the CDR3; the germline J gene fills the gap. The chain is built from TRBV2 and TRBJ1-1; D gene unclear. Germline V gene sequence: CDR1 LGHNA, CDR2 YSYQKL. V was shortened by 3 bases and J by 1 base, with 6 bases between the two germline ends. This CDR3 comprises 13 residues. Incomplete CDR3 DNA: TGTGCCAGCAGCCACCGACAAAACACAGAAGTCTTC. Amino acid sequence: CASSHRQNTEVF. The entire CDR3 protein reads CASSHRQNTEVFF.

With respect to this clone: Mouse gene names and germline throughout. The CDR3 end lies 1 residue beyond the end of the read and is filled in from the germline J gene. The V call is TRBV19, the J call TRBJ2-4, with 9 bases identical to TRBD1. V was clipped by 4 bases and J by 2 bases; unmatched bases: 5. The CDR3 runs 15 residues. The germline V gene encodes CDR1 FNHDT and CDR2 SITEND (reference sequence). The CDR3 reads CASSPDRGDQNTLYF. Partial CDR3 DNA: TGTGCCAGCAGTCCGGACAGGGGAGATCAAAACACCTTGTAC.